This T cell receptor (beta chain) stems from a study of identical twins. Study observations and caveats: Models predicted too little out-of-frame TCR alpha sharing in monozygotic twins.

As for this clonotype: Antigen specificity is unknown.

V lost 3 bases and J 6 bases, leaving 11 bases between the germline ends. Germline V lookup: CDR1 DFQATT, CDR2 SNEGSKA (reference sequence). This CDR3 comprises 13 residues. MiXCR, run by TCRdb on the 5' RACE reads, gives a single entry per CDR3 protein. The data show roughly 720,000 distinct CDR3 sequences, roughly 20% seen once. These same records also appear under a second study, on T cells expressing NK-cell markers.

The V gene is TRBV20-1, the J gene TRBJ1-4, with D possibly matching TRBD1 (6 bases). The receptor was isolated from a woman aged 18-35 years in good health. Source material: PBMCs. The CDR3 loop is CSASTGGHEKLFF. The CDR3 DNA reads TGCAGTGCTAGTACTGGGGGGCATGAAAAACTGTTTTTT.